This entry lists 18 T cell receptor beta chains sequenced from one sample in a study of tumor and adjacent non-tumor tissue in lung cancer (dated by TCRdb to 2016 to 2018). Library creation used multiplex PCR. The sequencing machine was an Illumina HiSeq 2500. Following protocols modified from ARM-PCR, the researchers constructed TCRbeta libraries through three rounds of nested PCR with primers (Table S4). The public reads were quality trimmed at Q25 with fastp and then assembled into clones with MiXCR by TCRdb, keeping productive beta chains. CDR3 protein duplicates are merged, each entry listing the most common genes and DNA. This sample holds tens of thousands of distinct CDR3 sequences; 72% were observed only once. The ten largest clones add up to roughly 9% of the sample. RNA was isolated from bulk, unsorted tissue, and RNA quality was assessed with a NanoDrop ND-1000 and an Agilent 2100. Sequencing was carried out using lung tumor tissue. All receptors come from a woman aged 40 to 50 with non-small cell lung cancer.

This clonotype was counted a single time. V usage is TRBV6-2 or TRBV6-3 and J usage is TRBJ2-6; the D gene could be TRBD1 or TRBD2 (5 bases each). Germline CDR1 reads MNHEY; CDR2 reads SVGEGT. The CDR3 sequence is 16 residues long. Trimming removed 7 bases at V and 2 bases at J, with 15 bases between. In nucleotides, the CDR3 is TGTGCCAGCACGACGGGCAGGGAGACTGGGGCCAACGTCCTGACTTTC. Translated, it gives CASTTGRETGANVLTF.

The table lists this clonotype with a count of one. The junction departs from the called germline gene at one end, perhaps through a read error. This chain joins TRBV6-6 and TRBJ2-3, with D maybe TRBD1 (5 bases). Per the germline V gene, CDR1 is MNHNY and CDR2 is SVGAGI (reference sequence). The CDR3 extends over 15 amino acids. CDR3 amino acids: CASSYRGNSTDTQYF. In DNA form, the CDR3 reads TGTGCCAGCAGTTACAGGGGCAATAGCACAGATACGCAATATTTT.

Of note for this clonotype: An end of the junction does not agree with germline; a read error may underlie this. This chain links TRBV4-1 with TRBJ1-1, with D unresolved. The CDR3 runs to 13 residues. Germline V gives CDR1 MGHRA, CDR2 YSYEKL. CDR3: CASSQGRSTEVIF. CDR3 sequence (DNA): TGCGCCAGCAGCCAAGGCAGGTCCACAGAAGTTATCTTT.

Comment on this clonotype: A much more abundant neighbour one base away suggests this may be a read error. Because it lacks the conserved phenylalanine or tryptophan at the end, this CDR3 is likely a read error. V is TRBV28 and J is TRBJ1-2, with D hard to call. This CDR3 region has 13 residues. Germline-derived CDR1 and CDR2 are MDHEN and SYDVKM. Deletions cut 2 bases from V and 5 bases from J, with 9 bases between. The CDR3: CASSLNGVYGYTI. The CDR3 region has the DNA TGTGCCAGCAGTTTAAACGGGGTATATGGCTACACCATC.

This clonotype turned up a few times. The chain joins TRBV2 to TRBJ2-1; D might be TRBD1 (6 bases). The V gene's germline CDR1 is SNHLY and CDR2 FYNNEI. V lost 6 bases, J lost 5 bases, and 11 bases lay in between. The CDR3 is 13 amino acids. The CDR3 sequence: CASSLDRNNEQFF. As DNA, the CDR3 is TGTGCCAGCAGCCTGGACAGAAACAATGAGCAGTTCTTC.

Regarding this clonotype: With a much larger clone just one base away, this may be a read error. The chain uses TRBV5-6 and TRBJ2-5; D is possibly TRBD1 (6 bases). The length of the CDR3 is 13 residues. Trimming removed 4 bases at V and 5 bases at J, with 12 bases between. Germline V gene sequence: CDR1 SGHDT, CDR2 YYEEEE. Here the CDR3 reads CASSNRVAETQYF. The CDR3 region has the DNA TGTGCCAGCAGCAACAGGGTGGCGGAGACCCAGTACTTC.

This clonotype was seen ten or more times. The V and J genes are TRBV2 and TRBJ2-5, with 13 bases that match TRBD2. Trimming cost V 4 bases and J 6 bases; bases outside gene matches: 2. CDR1 and CDR2 from the germline V gene are SNHLY and FYNNEI. The CDR3 is 14 amino acids. Written as DNA, the CDR3 is TGTGCCAGCAGTGGGACTAGCGGGAGCCAGACCCAGTACTTC. Translating gives CASSGTSGSQTQYF.

This clonotype came up a few times. CDR3 nucleotides: TGTGCCAGCAGCTTACGAAACCTTGCAAACACCGGGGAGCTGTTTTTT. Its translation is CASSLRNLANTGELFF. The rearrangement uses TRBV7-9 and TRBJ2-2; D gene unclear. V lost 2 bases to trimming and J lost 2 bases, with 12 bases between them. The CDR3 totals 16 residues. The germline gives CDR1 SEHNR, CDR2 FQNEAQ (reference sequence).

This clonotype was counted many times. J is TRBJ2-5 and V is TRBV30; no clear D gene. In germline, CDR1 is GTSNPN, CDR2 SVGIG (reference sequence). The CDR3 is 11 amino acids. Trimming left V 2 bases short and J 5 bases short, with 6 bases between. CDR3 DNA sequence: TGTGCCTGGAGTTTAGGGGAGACCCAGTACTTC. Translating it yields CAWSLGETQYF.

This chain links TRBV11-2 with TRBJ2-4; a possible D gene is TRBD1 (6 bases). V was clipped by 7 bases and J by 7 bases, with 17 bases between them. The CDR3 length is 14 residues. CDR1 and CDR2 from the germline V gene are SGHAT and FQNNGV. The DNA for the CDR3 is TGTGCCAGCATGGACCGACAGGTAAGGAACATTCAGTACTTC. Amino acid sequence: CASMDRQVRNIQYF.

About this clonotype itself: It may be a read error: a sequence one base away is much more abundant. The V and J genes are TRBV20-1 and TRBJ2-7; TRBD1 matches 9 bases. The CDR3 runs 15 residues. V trimming: 7 bases; J trimming: 4 bases; junction bases outside the gene matches: 14. CDR1 is DFQATT and CDR2 is SNEGSKA in the germline V gene (reference sequence). CDR3 sequence reads: CSVRFPGQGVYEQYF. The CDR3 DNA is TGCAGTGTTCGGTTCCCGGGACAGGGAGTATACGAGCAGTACTTC.

Worth noting for this clonotype: A read error may be the cause here, since a much bigger clone is one base away. The chain has TRBV28 and TRBJ1-2; a weak D match, TRBD1 (5 bases). V lost 5 bases to trimming and J lost 8 bases, with 12 bases between them. This CDR3 region has 12 residues. In germline, CDR1 is MDHEN, CDR2 SYDVKM. The CDR3 spells CASSLDIRGYTF. CDR3 DNA sequence: TGTGCCAGCAGTCTGGACATTCGAGGCTACACCTTC.

The chain has TRBV11-3 and TRBJ2-7; D not resolved. CDR1 and CDR2 (germline): SGHNT, YENEEA. CDR3 length: 13 amino acids. V was shortened by 6 bases and J by 5 bases, with 14 bases between the two germline ends. CDR3 residues: CASSPGPNNEQYF. CDR3 DNA: TGTGCCAGCAGTCCCGGACCAAACAACGAGCAGTACTTC.

To note about this clonotype: A junction boundary mismatches the germline segment, possibly from a read error. The rearrangement joins TRBV29-1 to TRBJ2-6; D might be TRBD1 (6 bases). The CDR3 contains 15 residues. CDR1 is SQVTM and CDR2 is ANQGSEA in the germline V gene. CDR3 loop: CSVDSRGSGANVLTF. DNA for the CDR3: TGTAGCGTTGATTCCAGGGGCTCTGGGGCCAACGTCCTGACTTTT.

Regarding this clonotype: A read error is possible here, since a much larger clone lies one base away. The chain uses TRBV20-1 and TRBJ1-6, with D hard to call. Germline V CDR1 and CDR2: DFQATT, SNEGSKA (reference sequence). The CDR3 is 13 residues long. V dropped 6 bases and J dropped 7 bases, with 13 bases sitting between them. The CDR3 loop reads CSAIQDRNSPLHF. In DNA, the CDR3 is TGCAGTGCAATCCAGGACCGAAATTCACCCCTCCACTTT.

Remarks on this clonotype: The junction does not match germline at one end; this may be a read error. The chain carries TRBV12-3 or TRBV12-4 and TRBJ1-5, with D possibly being TRBD1 (5 bases). This CDR3 has 15 amino acids. This CDR3 is CDSSPDTISNQPQHF. CDR3 in DNA: TGTGACAGCAGCCCGGACACGATTAGCAATCAGCCCCAGCATTTC.

Concerning this clonotype itself: This may arise from a read error, as a much more abundant clone is one base away. The V and J genes are TRBV20-1 and TRBJ1-5, with TRBD2 as a possible D gene (7 bases). The J call is uncertain, as TRBJ2-3 better fits the DNA end. CDR3 length equals 13 residues. Germline values: CDR1 DFQATT, CDR2 SNEGSKA (reference sequence). CDR3 bases: TGCAGTGCTAGAGCCCGTGGGGGGGGCCCCCAGTATTTT. Protein product: CSARARGGGPQYF.

Notes on this clonotype: In this CDR3 the conserved last residue, phenylalanine or tryptophan, is missing, so a read error is likely. The chain joins TRBV11-2 to TRBJ2-2, with D hard to call. CDR1 and CDR2 from the germline V gene are SGHAT and FQNNGV. V lost 3 bases to trimming and J lost 12 bases, with 8 bases between them. This CDR3 contains 11 residues. The CDR3 nucleotides read TGTGCCAGCAGCTTCGGTGGGAAGCTGTTTATT. It is translated as CASSFGGKLFI.